The rows below give T cell receptor beta chains drawn from one sample of a study of cytomegalovirus exposure and HLA in healthy donors. The repertoire was sequenced with immunoSEQ multiplex PCR; TCRdb's copy has only in-frame clones and lacks some. The sample records under 110,000 clones, about 64% being singletons. Sequenced input: PBMCs. These receptors all stem from a female donor in good health and CMV-seronegative. The CDR3 runs from the conserved cysteine through the conserved F or W. Each record gives: V gene, J gene, clone size, D gene, CDR3 DNA, CDR3 protein. D genes are given only for firm matches. Expanded clones get a size class; other rows say once, few or many, or leave the size out.

v_call: TRBV19; j_call: TRBJ1-5; clone_size: once; d_call: TRBD1; cdr3_nt: TGTGCCAGTGGGACTCGGGACAGGGGCAATCAGCCCCAGCATTTT; cdr3_aa: CASGTRDRGNQPQHF
v_call: TRBV25-1; j_call: TRBJ2-7; clone_size: NA; d_call: TRBD1; cdr3_nt: TGTGCCAGCAGGAGGGACAGGGATGCTGGGGAGCAGTACTTC; cdr3_aa: CASRRDRDAGEQYF
v_call: TRBV5-8; j_call: TRBJ1-4; clone_size: NA; d_call: TRBD1; cdr3_nt: TGTGCCAGCAGCTTGAAGTGGGACAGAAAACTGTTTTTT; cdr3_aa: CASSLKWDRKLFF
v_call: TRBV5-1; j_call: TRBJ2-7; clone_size: NA; d_call: NA; cdr3_nt: TGCGCCAGCAGCTTGGCCCCAGCGGGACAGGTGGGCACTTACGAGCAGTACTTC; cdr3_aa: CASSLAPAGQVGTYEQYF
v_call: TRBV7-9; j_call: TRBJ2-3; clone_size: NA; d_call: NA; cdr3_nt: TGTGCCAGCAGTCTAGGACTGGCGGAAAGCACAGATACGCAGTATTTT; cdr3_aa: CASSLGLAESTDTQYF
v_call: TRBV6-6; j_call: TRBJ1-2; clone_size: NA; d_call: NA; cdr3_nt: TGTGCCAGCAGTTACTCCCCCGAAGGCAGGGGCGGAGACCGCTTC; cdr3_aa: CASSYSPEGRGGDRF
v_call: TRBV10-3; j_call: TRBJ2-5; clone_size: NA; d_call: NA; cdr3_nt: TGTGCCATCAGTGATATCGGGGGTGTGGCAGAGACCCAGTACTTC; cdr3_aa: CAISDIGGVAETQYF
v_call: TRBV30; j_call: TRBJ1-2; clone_size: NA; d_call: NA; cdr3_nt: TGTGCCTGGAGCCTGGGAGTTTCGAACTATGGCTACACCTTC; cdr3_aa: CAWSLGVSNYGYTF
v_call: TRBV10-3; j_call: TRBJ2-2; clone_size: NA; d_call: TRBD2; cdr3_nt: TGTGCCATCAGTGAGTCGATGGCTAGCGGGACGAACACCGGGGAGCTGTTTTTT; cdr3_aa: CAISESMASGTNTGELFF
v_call: TRBV11-3; j_call: TRBJ2-7; clone_size: NA; d_call: NA; cdr3_nt: TGTGCCAGCAGCCCGACTTTACGCGTCTCCTACGAGCAGTACTTC; cdr3_aa: CASSPTLRVSYEQYF
v_call: TRBV29-1; j_call: TRBJ1-2; clone_size: NA; d_call: NA; cdr3_nt: TGCAGCGTGTCAGGGACTAACTATGGCTACACCTTC; cdr3_aa: CSVSGTNYGYTF
v_call: TRBV6-6; j_call: TRBJ2-5; clone_size: NA; d_call: TRBD2; cdr3_nt: TGTGCCAGCACCCGAGCGGGAGGAGGGTGGGAGACCCAGTACTTC; cdr3_aa: CASTRAGGGWETQYF
v_call: TRBV27; j_call: TRBJ1-5; clone_size: few; d_call: NA; cdr3_nt: TGTGCCAGCAGCCGCGGAGGCCTCTTCAATCAGCCCCAGCATTTT; cdr3_aa: CASSRGGLFNQPQHF
v_call: TRBV29-1; j_call: TRBJ2-3; clone_size: NA; d_call: TRBD2; cdr3_nt: TGCAGCGCTGAGGTACTAGCGGGAGGTCAAGATACGCAGTATTTT; cdr3_aa: CSAEVLAGGQDTQYF
v_call: TRBV28; j_call: TRBJ2-7; clone_size: once; d_call: TRBD1; cdr3_nt: TGTGCCAGCAGAGAAAGCGGACAGGGGTACGAGCAGTACTTC; cdr3_aa: CASRESGQGYEQYF
v_call: TRBV7-9; j_call: TRBJ2-7; clone_size: few; d_call: NA; cdr3_nt: TGTGCCAGCAGCTCGGACACCATTTACGAGCAGTACTTC; cdr3_aa: CASSSDTIYEQYF
v_call: TRBV30; j_call: TRBJ2-2; clone_size: few; d_call: TRBD2; cdr3_nt: TGTGCCTGGAGCCCCGGACTAGCGGGTTACACCGGGGAGCTGTTTTTT; cdr3_aa: CAWSPGLAGYTGELFF
v_call: TRBV5-1; j_call: TRBJ2-7; clone_size: few; d_call: TRBD1; cdr3_nt: TGCGCCAGCAGCTTATCCCCCGGGACAGGGAATTCCTACGAGCAGTACTTC; cdr3_aa: CASSLSPGTGNSYEQYF
v_call: TRBV10-2; j_call: TRBJ1-3; clone_size: NA; d_call: TRBD1; cdr3_nt: TGCGCCAGCTCCGAGGGGGCGCCTGGAAACACCATATATTTT; cdr3_aa: CASSEGAPGNTIYF
v_call: TRBV13; j_call: TRBJ2-1; clone_size: NA; d_call: TRBD2; cdr3_nt: TGTGCCAGCAGCATTCAGCGGGGCCAGGGCAATGAGCAGTTCTTC; cdr3_aa: CASSIQRGQGNEQFF
v_call: TRBV30; j_call: TRBJ1-2; clone_size: NA; d_call: NA; cdr3_nt: TGTGCCTGGAGAGCCACCCGGAGCGGCTACACCTTC; cdr3_aa: CAWRATRSGYTF
v_call: TRBV7-8; j_call: TRBJ2-7; clone_size: NA; d_call: TRBD1; cdr3_nt: TGTGCCAGCAACCCCAAGAGAGGGACAGGGGCACGGGAGCAGTACTTC; cdr3_aa: CASNPKRGTGAREQYF
v_call: TRBV2; j_call: TRBJ2-1; clone_size: NA; d_call: NA; cdr3_nt: TGTGCCAGCAGTGATCAAATCTGGGGGTCGGGGGTCAATGAGCAGTTCTTC; cdr3_aa: CASSDQIWGSGVNEQFF
v_call: TRBV5-4; j_call: TRBJ2-7; clone_size: NA; d_call: TRBD1; cdr3_nt: TGTGCCAGCAGTCAGACCGGGACAGGGCACTACGAGCAGTACTTC; cdr3_aa: CASSQTGTGHYEQYF